Listed below are T cell receptor beta chains from one sample, sequenced in a study of blood T cell repertoires in COVID-19. TCRdb keeps only in-frame clones here, not all; method: immunoSEQ multiplex PCR. The top ten clones hold approximately 7.2% of a sample with some 300,000 clones, about 87% of them seen once. Material: peripheral blood. These receptors originate from a woman younger than 45 who had recovered from COVID-19. The CDR3 runs from the conserved cysteine through the conserved F or W. The D gene is left open where the match is weak. Expanded clones are given a class, and other clones once, few, many or no size at all.

TRBV7-9	NA	TRBD1	TRBJ2-2	CASSLRTGMYTGELFF	TGTGCCAGCAGCTTGCGGACAGGGATGTACACCGGGGAGCTGTTTTTT
TRBV19	NA	TRBD1	TRBJ2-7	CASSARTGANYEQYF	TGTGCCAGTAGCGCCCGGACAGGGGCCAACTACGAGCAGTACTTC
TRBV28	few	TRBD1	TRBJ1-5	CASSFPMGQGGNQPQHF	TGTGCCAGCAGCTTTCCCATGGGACAGGGCGGCAATCAGCCCCAGCATTTT
TRBV4-2	NA	NA	TRBJ2-7	CASSQDYPGGGSYEQYF	TGTGCCAGCAGCCAAGATTATCCCGGGGGAGGCTCCTACGAGCAGTACTTC
TRBV6-1	few	NA	TRBJ1-5	CASSGTVTLSNQPQHF	TGTGCCAGCAGTGGCACGGTCACTCTTAGCAATCAGCCCCAGCATTTT
TRBV9	NA	NA	TRBJ1-2	CASSTQQGRGYTF	TGTGCCAGCAGCACCCAGCAGGGGAGAGGCTACACCTTC
TRBV24-1	NA	TRBD2	TRBJ2-3	CATSDPSGRGGDGDTQYF	TGTGCCACCAGTGATCCCTCCGGGCGGGGGGGTGACGGAGATACGCAGTATTTT
TRBV6-6	once	NA	TRBJ1-5	CATRDIDQPQHF	TGTGCCACCAGAGACATAGATCAGCCCCAGCATTTT
TRBV5-1	NA	TRBD2	TRBJ2-5	CASSPGTSGGGLQETQYF	TGCGCCAGCAGCCCAGGGACTAGCGGGGGGGGCTTGCAAGAGACCCAGTACTTC
TRBV2	few	TRBD1	TRBJ1-5	CASMGQGNQPQHF	TGTGCCAGCATGGGACAGGGGAATCAGCCCCAGCATTTT
TRBV12-3/TRBV12-4	NA	NA	TRBJ2-7	CASSLNPDSEQYF	TGTGCCAGCAGTCTGAACCCGGACAGCGAGCAGTACTTC
TRBV28	NA	TRBD1	TRBJ1-1	CASSQTGSDWTEAFF	TGTGCCAGCAGTCAGACAGGGTCCGACTGGACTGAAGCTTTCTTT
TRBV11-3	NA	NA	TRBJ2-3	CASSSGAQDRGGLATQYF	TGTGCCAGCAGTTCCGGAGCCCAAGACAGGGGGGGACTAGCGACGCAGTATTTT
TRBV29-1	once	NA	TRBJ2-7	CSVWTDLEQYF	TGCAGCGTTTGGACAGATTTAGAGCAGTACTTC
TRBV7-9	NA	NA	TRBJ2-2	CASSQTGWSGELFF	TGTGCCAGCAGTCAAACAGGGTGGTCCGGGGAGCTGTTTTTT
TRBV5-1	NA	NA	TRBJ2-7	CASSLAFGRPLTYEQYF	TGCGCCAGCAGCTTGGCCTTTGGCAGGCCCTTAACCTACGAGCAGTACTTC
TRBV27	NA	NA	TRBJ2-6	CASSPRTASSGANVLTF	TGTGCCAGCAGTCCGCGGACAGCTTCCTCTGGGGCCAACGTCCTGACTTTC
TRBV7-2	NA	NA	TRBJ1-2	CASSLARIREANYGYTF	TGTGCCAGCAGCTTAGCGCGTATACGGGAGGCTAACTATGGCTACACCTTC
TRBV12-3/TRBV12-4	NA	NA	TRBJ2-7	CASSRDTSYEQYF	TGTGCCAGCAGCCGGGACACCTCCTACGAGCAGTACTTC
TRBV7-2	NA	TRBD1	TRBJ2-3	CASSLGTGLGADTQYF	TGTGCCAGCAGCTTAGGGACAGGGTTAGGGGCAGATACGCAGTATTTT
TRBV7-9	NA	NA	TRBJ2-2	CASSLVEQNTGELFF	TGTGCCAGCAGCTTAGTGGAGCAAAACACCGGGGAGCTGTTTTTT
TRBV7-8	NA	TRBD1	TRBJ2-4	CASSLDLQGASDIQYF	TGTGCCAGCAGCTTAGACCTCCAGGGGGCGTCGGACATTCAGTACTTC
TRBV6-1	NA	TRBD1	TRBJ2-1	CASSEESGTGANEQFF	TGTGCCAGCAGTGAGGAATCGGGGACAGGGGCCAATGAGCAGTTCTTC
TRBV5-1	NA	NA	TRBJ2-1	CASSVTGPNEQFF	TGCGCCAGTTCTGTTACAGGGCCCAATGAGCAGTTCTTC
TRBV7-2	NA	NA	TRBJ2-5	CASSLGVGQETQYF	TGTGCCAGCAGCTTGGGAGTGGGCCAAGAGACCCAGTACTTC
TRBV5-4	once	TRBD1	TRBJ2-7	CAMGTGGYEQYF	TGTGCCATGGGGACAGGTGGTTACGAGCAGTACTTC
TRBV29-1	NA	NA	TRBJ1-4	CSVDRRATNEKLFF	TGCAGCGTTGATAGGAGGGCGACTAATGAAAAACTGTTTTTT
TRBV7-2	NA	NA	TRBJ2-5	CASSWTTQETQYF	TGTGCCAGCAGCTGGACAACCCAAGAGACCCAGTACTTC
TRBV30	NA	NA	TRBJ1-5	CAWSSNRVNNQPQHF	TGTGCCTGGAGTTCGAACCGGGTCAACAATCAGCCCCAGCATTTT
TRBV4-1	NA	NA	TRBJ1-1	CASSQEFRGHTEAFF	TGCGCCAGCAGCCAAGAGTTCAGGGGTCACACTGAAGCTTTCTTT
TRBV6-5	once	NA	TRBJ2-7	CASRQENYEQYF	TGTGCCAGTAGACAGGAAAACTACGAGCAGTACTTC
TRBV6-5	NA	TRBD1	TRBJ2-1	CASSSRDRPYNEQFF	TGTGCCAGCAGTTCCCGGGACAGGCCTTACAATGAGCAGTTCTTC
TRBV6-5	NA	TRBD1	TRBJ1-5	CASRRTGGRQPQHF	TGTGCCAGCAGGCGGACAGGGGGCAGACAGCCCCAGCATTTT
TRBV28	NA	TRBD2	TRBJ2-7	CASSLVRLAGSPSYEQYF	TGTGCCAGCAGTTTGGTCCGACTAGCGGGTTCTCCCTCCTACGAGCAGTACTTC
TRBV11-2	NA	TRBD2	TRBJ2-5	CASSPTRLAGEETQYF	TGTGCCAGCAGCCCAACTCGACTAGCGGGGGAAGAGACCCAGTACTTC
TRBV3-1/TRBV3-2	NA	TRBD2	TRBJ2-6	CASSPSGGAGANVLTF	TGTGCCAGCAGCCCTAGCGGGGGGGCTGGGGCCAACGTCCTGACTTTC
TRBV29-1	NA	TRBD1	TRBJ1-4	CSVSGQGATNEKLFF	TGCAGCGTCTCCGGACAGGGCGCAACTAATGAAAAACTGTTTTTT
TRBV29-1	NA	TRBD1	TRBJ2-1	CSVEAGQGYNEQFF	TGCAGCGTTGAGGCGGGACAGGGCTACAATGAGCAGTTCTTC
TRBV19	NA	NA	TRBJ1-5	CASSIDHRAVSNQPQHF	TGTGCCAGTAGTATAGATCACAGGGCTGTTAGCAATCAGCCCCAGCATTTT
TRBV5-6	NA	NA	TRBJ2-2	CASSLAGGSLPYTGELFF	TGTGCCAGCAGCTTGGCGGGGGGCTCTCTCCCCTACACCGGGGAGCTGTTTTTT
TRBV30	NA	NA	TRBJ2-7	CAWSVQGAKQYF	TGTGCCTGGAGTGTACAAGGGGCGAAGCAGTACTTC
TRBV2	NA	NA	TRBJ1-1	CASRSSENTEAFF	TGTGCCAGCAGATCCAGTGAGAACACTGAAGCTTTCTTT
TRBV3-1/TRBV3-2	NA	TRBD1	TRBJ1-1	CASSPPSRRGAEAFF	TGTGCCAGCAGCCCACCAAGCCGCAGGGGGGCTGAAGCTTTCTTT
TRBV10-3	once	NA	TRBJ1-2	CAISDRVDGLYGYTF	TGTGCCATCAGTGACCGGGTTGATGGCCTCTATGGCTACACCTTC
TRBV9	once	TRBD1	TRBJ1-3	CASSMTGSGNTIYF	TGTGCCAGCAGCATGACAGGGTCTGGAAACACCATATATTTT
TRBV3-1/TRBV3-2	NA	TRBD2	TRBJ2-5	CASTLWTSGGAQETQYF	TGTGCCAGCACACTCTGGACTAGCGGGGGGGCACAAGAGACCCAGTACTTC
TRBV15	NA	NA	TRBJ1-4	CATSNRTGSFEKLFF	TGTGCCACCAGCAATAGGACGGGATCCTTTGAAAAACTGTTTTTT
TRBV3-1/TRBV3-2	NA	NA	TRBJ2-7	CASSQSVTYEQYF	TGTGCCAGCAGCCAGTCTGTAACCTACGAGCAGTACTTC
TRBV7-8	NA	NA	TRBJ2-7	CASSRHSYEQYF	TGTGCCAGCAGCCGCCACTCCTACGAGCAGTACTTC
TRBV11-3	NA	NA	TRBJ2-5	CASSYGHDEETQYF	TGTGCCAGCAGCTACGGACATGACGAAGAGACCCAGTACTTC
TRBV28	NA	NA	TRBJ1-2	CASRAGMAYGYTF	TGTGCCAGCAGGGCAGGGATGGCCTATGGCTACACCTTC
TRBV5-1	NA	NA	TRBJ2-2	CASSLAQGRWLAGELFF	TGCGCCAGCAGCTTGGCTCAGGGGCGGTGGTTGGCCGGGGAGCTGTTTTTT
TRBV5-1	few	TRBD2	TRBJ2-2	CASSGEGTGELFF	TGCGCCAGCAGCGGGGAGGGGACCGGGGAGCTGTTTTTT
TRBV7-8	NA	NA	TRBJ1-1	CASSLASGRNTNTEAFF	TGTGCCAGCAGCTTAGCGTCCGGGAGAAATACGAACACTGAAGCTTTCTTT
TRBV30	NA	NA	TRBJ1-6	CAWSVRGRANNSPLHF	TGTGCCTGGAGTGTAAGAGGGAGGGCTAATAATTCACCCCTCCACTTT
TRBV6-2/TRBV6-3	NA	NA	TRBJ2-3	CASSSPPLLGGVDTQYF	TGTGCCAGCAGTTCGCCCCCCTTGTTGGGGGGAGTAGATACGCAGTATTTT
TRBV30	NA	NA	TRBJ1-1	CAWSWNRNTEAFF	TGTGCCTGGAGTTGGAACAGGAACACTGAAGCTTTCTTT